What follows are 22 T cell receptor beta chains derived from one specimen sequenced in a study of blood T cell repertoires in COVID-19. Using immunoSEQ multiplex PCR, the repertoire was profiled, and TCRdb retains in-frame clones only, with some absent. The sample holds 540,000 or so clones, approximately 91% seen once. What was sequenced was peripheral blood. The receptors stem from a woman between 50 and 59 years old with COVID-19, enrolled during active disease.

V usage is TRBV6-1 and J usage is TRBJ2-5; 11 bases line up with TRBD2. This CDR3 is built from 17 residues. The V gene end was trimmed by 1 base and the J gene end by 5 bases; junction bases not matched to a gene: 9. The germline V gene has CDR1 MNHNS and CDR2 SASEGT. The CDR3 is CASSEGVSGGAVETQYF. The CDR3 nucleotides read TGTGCCAGCAGTGAAGGTGTTAGCGGGGGGGCCGTGGAGACCCAGTACTTC.

The chain combines TRBV15 with TRBJ2-2; 7 bases map to TRBD2. In germline, CDR1 is LNHNV, CDR2 YYDKDF (reference sequence). CDR3 length: 17 amino acids. The V gene end was trimmed by 3 bases and the J gene end by 2 bases; junction bases not matched to a gene: 9. The CDR3 spells CATSRGIPSGNTGELFF. CDR3 DNA: TGTGCCACCAGCAGGGGGATCCCTAGCGGTAACACCGGGGAGCTGTTTTTT. The variable domain in full, with the rest retrieved from reference TRBV15 and TRBJ2-2, is DAMVIQNPRYQVTQFGKPVTLSCSQTLNHNVMYWYQQKSSQAPKLLFHYYDKDFNNEADTPDNFQSRRPNTSFCFLDIRSPGLGDTAMYLCATSRGIPSGNTGELFFGEGSRLTVL.

About this clone: The same CDR3 can be traced to other DNA sequences in this sample. The rearrangement links TRBV9 to TRBJ1-1; D gene ambiguous. Germline V lookup: CDR1 SGDLS, CDR2 YYNGEE. V lost 0 bases and J 3 bases, leaving 6 bases between the germline ends. The CDR3 loop spans 13 amino acids. The CDR3 protein is CASSVGTDTEAFF. The DNA of the CDR3 is TGTGCCAGCAGCGTAGGAACAGACACTGAAGCTTTCTTT.

This clone was recorded once. This chain connects TRBV11-3 to TRBJ2-2; 7 positions match TRBD1. Germline V gene sequence: CDR1 SGHNT, CDR2 YENEEA. The CDR3 covers 14 residues. The junction had 3 bases not matched to a gene; V was cut back by 4 bases and J by 4 bases. CDR3 bases: TGTGCCAGCAGCTCCGGGACAGTCACCGGGGAGCTGTTTTTT. As protein: CASSSGTVTGELFF.

The V call is TRBV5-1, the J call TRBJ2-7, with D perhaps matching TRBD1 (5 bases). The CDR3 loop spans 11 amino acids. V was shortened by 0 bases and J by 7 bases, with 5 bases between the two germline ends. Germline V gene sequence: CDR1 SGHRS, CDR2 YFSETQ. CDR3 in amino acids: CASSLEGEQYF. CDR3 DNA: TGCGCCAGCAGCTTGGAGGGGGAGCAGTACTTC.

The rearrangement links TRBV18 to TRBJ1-2; 9 bases line up with TRBD1. J lost 5 bases, V lost 0 bases, and 4 bases had no gene match. Looked up from germline, CDR1 is KGHSH and CDR2 is LQKENI. The CDR3 has 15 residues. The CDR3 bases are TGTGCCAGCTCACCACCCGGGACAGGGTCATATGGCTACACCTTC. Protein: CASSPPGTGSYGYTF.

The chain has TRBV9 and TRBJ1-2, with 8 bases fitting TRBD1. In germline, CDR1 is SGDLS, CDR2 YYNGEE. CDR3 length equals 17 residues. V lost 2 bases, J lost 1 base, and 10 bases stayed unmatched. The CDR3 protein is CASSVGIGRGHNYGYTF. In nucleotides, the CDR3 is TGTGCCAGCAGCGTGGGGATAGGCAGGGGGCATAACTATGGCTACACCTTC.

The rearrangement uses TRBV19 and TRBJ1-6; D unresolved. Trimming removed 6 bases from V and 3 bases from J, with 18 bases in between. In germline, CDR1 is LNHDA, CDR2 SQIVND (reference sequence). CDR3 length: 17 residues. CDR3 in DNA: TGTGCCAGTAGCTTTACCCCCGGGAGTCTCTATAATTCACCCCTCCACTTT. Translated, it gives CASSFTPGSLYNSPLHF.

The CDR3 DNA reads TGTGCCAGCACAAAGGGCAGGGGAAGGAACACTGAAGCTTTCTTT. This gives the protein CASTKGRGRNTEAFF. This chain uses TRBV6-5 with TRBJ1-1; a weak D match, TRBD1 (6 bases). Germline-derived CDR1 and CDR2 are MNHEY and SVGAGI. V dropped 7 bases and J dropped 1 base, with 16 bases sitting between them. There are 15 residues in the CDR3.

The rearrangement links TRBV24-1 to TRBJ1-1; 8 bases are a match to TRBD1. V shed 5 bases and J 3 bases; nucleotides not matched to a gene: 4. Germline loops: CDR1 KGHDR, CDR2 SFDVKD. The CDR3 contains 14 residues. CDR3 amino acids: CATSGTGPDTEAFF. CDR3 in DNA: TGTGCCACCAGTGGGACAGGGCCCGACACTGAAGCTTTCTTT.

The genes are TRBV6-4 and TRBJ1-2; no clear D gene. Trimming stripped 6 bases from V and 7 bases from J, with 12 bases between. Germline values: CDR1 MRHNA, CDR2 SNTAGT. CDR3 length: 12 residues. CDR3 coding DNA: TGTGCCAGCAGAGATGGGCAGGTTGGCTACACCTTC. Its translation is CASRDGQVGYTF.

The chain joins TRBV30 to TRBJ1-6, with TRBD1 matching over 8 bases. Germline lookup yields CDR1 GTSNPN and CDR2 SVGIG (reference sequence). The CDR3 is 19 residues long. V shed 0 bases, J shed 0 bases, and the junction held 10 bases outside the gene matches. CDR3 region: CAWSVRGTGASSYNSPLHF. The CDR3 bases are TGTGCCTGGAGTGTACGGGGGACAGGCGCCAGCTCCTATAATTCACCCCTCCACTTT.

This clone was recorded only once. Germline is not matched at one junction end, which may reflect a read error. This sequence joins TRBV30 and TRBJ2-5; D may be TRBD1 (6 bases). The CDR3 is 19 amino acids. Germline V gives CDR1 GTSNPN, CDR2 SVGIG (reference sequence). The CDR3 here is CAWRPHIPRRDRFQKTQYF. CDR3 nucleotides: TGTGCCTGGAGACCTCACATCCCTCGCCGAGACAGGTTCCAAAAGACCCAGTACTTC.

This clone was seen only a few times. The genes are TRBV21-1 and TRBJ2-4; the D call of TRBD2 is as the table states it, not checked on the DNA. TRBV21-1 is listed as a pseudogene. The CDR3 has 17 amino acids. The CDR3 DNA is TGTGCCCCGGGGCTAGCGGGGTGCCGTACAACCAAAAACATTCAGTACTTC. Translating gives CAPGLAGCRTTKNIQYF.

This chain uses TRBV5-4 with TRBJ1-4; tentative D call: TRBD1 (6 bases). Trimming stripped 3 bases from V and 6 bases from J, with 12 bases between. The CDR3 is 14 amino acids. CDR1 SGHNT and CDR2 YYREEE come from the germline V gene (reference sequence). The CDR3 coding sequence is TGTGCCAGCAGCTGGGACAACCAGGATGAAAAACTGTTTTTT. Protein: CASSWDNQDEKLFF.

The rearrangement links TRBV7-9 to TRBJ1-4; D perhaps matches TRBD1 (5 bases). The CDR3 has 14 residues. Germline CDR1 is SEHNR and CDR2 is FQNEAQ (reference sequence). V lost 6 bases, J lost 2 bases, and 10 bases lay in between. The chain's CDR3 is CASSQWGTNEKLFF. The CDR3 coding sequence is TGTGCCAGCAGTCAGTGGGGCACTAATGAAAAACTGTTTTTT. Combining the CDR3 with reference TRBV7-9 and TRBJ1-4 gives the whole variable domain DTGVSQNPRHKITKRGQNVTFRCDPISEHNRLYWYRQTLGQGPEFLTYFQNEAQLEKSRLLSDRFSAERPKGSFSTLEIQRTEQGDSAMYLCASSQWGTNEKLFFGSGTQLSVL.

This clone has a single count. CDR3 sequence: CASRLRQGSTGELFF. The DNA for the CDR3 is TGCGCCAGCAGACTCCGACAGGGGAGCACCGGGGAGCTGTTTTTT. V gene TRBV5-1 combines with J gene TRBJ2-2; 8 bases agree with TRBD1. The CDR3 runs to 15 residues. Looked up from germline, CDR1 is SGHRS and CDR2 is YFSETQ. The V and J ends lost 5 bases and 4 bases, in that order; junction bases with no gene match: 7.

The chain is built from TRBV14 and TRBJ1-1, with 7 bases that match TRBD1. V shed 3 bases and J 6 bases; nucleotides not matched to a gene: 7. The V gene's germline CDR1 is SGHDN and CDR2 FVKESK. The CDR3 is made up of 14 amino acids. The CDR3 region has the DNA TGTGCCAGCAGCCAGGCAGGGGGTTATTCTGAAGCTTTCTTT. Its protein is CASSQAGGYSEAFF.

The rearrangement joins TRBV30 to TRBJ2-3, with a possible D match to TRBD2 (5 bases). CDR3 size: 13 residues. Per germline, CDR1 GTSNPN and CDR2 SVGIG (reference sequence). Trimming cost V 0 bases and J 8 bases, with 12 bases left between them. The CDR3 is CAWSVSRAGTQYF. The CDR3 bases are TGTGCCTGGAGTGTTAGTCGGGCGGGTACGCAGTATTTT.

The chain employs TRBV6-5 and TRBJ2-1; 8 bases line up with TRBD1. Germline-derived CDR1 and CDR2 are MNHEY and SVGAGI. The ends lost 7 bases at V and 9 bases at J; junction bases unmatched: 5. The CDR3 length is 12 residues. CDR3 sequence (DNA): TGTGCCAGCACGGACAGGGTCCGTGAGCAGTTCTTC. It yields the protein CASTDRVREQFF.

The chain uses TRBV9 and TRBJ1-1, with 8 bases fitting TRBD1. Germline V CDR1 and CDR2: SGDLS, YYNGEE. The CDR3 runs 14 residues. The J segment lost 6 bases and the V segment lost 4 bases, leaving 8 bases of the junction unmatched. Here the CDR3 DNA reads TGTGCCAGCAGCCTAGGACAGGGCGGACCTGAAGCTTTCTTT. Encoded protein: CASSLGQGGPEAFF.

The V call is TRBV5-1, the J call TRBJ1-2, with TRBD1 matching 8 bases. The germline CDR1 and CDR2 sequences are SGHRS and YFSETQ. V dropped 1 base and J dropped 2; count of bases not matched to a gene: 7. This CDR3 comprises 16 residues. The CDR3 region is CASSLSRGTGNYGYTF. CDR3 in DNA: TGCGCCAGCAGCTTGTCCCGAGGGACAGGCAACTATGGCTACACCTTC.